This TCR beta chain emerged from a study of control samples from healthy donors and cancer patients (dated by TCRdb to 2018 to 2021). For this chain, trimming is 4 bases at the V end and 4 bases at the J end, and the number of junction bases without a gene match is 4. Via the germline V gene, CDR1 is SGHRS and CDR2 YFSETQ. The CDR3 covers 14 residues, taking in both the cysteine and the phenylalanine. Here the CDR3 DNA is all that survives: 42 bases in frame from base 1. Receptors were amplified or captured by the immunoSEQ multiplex PCR assay. The clones in this table, taken by TCRdb from immuneACCESS, are in-frame only. Not every clone is retained; where verified, under half of the shortfall comes from an unresolved V gene, and the cause of the rest is unknown. The sample has 150,000 or so clones on record, more than 80% of them singletons. The top ten constitute about 2.5% of the sample. Concerning this clone: The specificity of this receptor is unknown. No clone much larger than this one lies a single base away; base qualities are absent.

Recombination linked TRBV5-1 to TRBJ2-5, and 10 junctional nucleotides match TRBD2. The receptor's source is a man between 35 and 55 years old in good health. The sequenced sample consisted of blood. The CDR3 region reads CASSQRGGRETQYF. The bases are TGCGCCAGCAGCCAGCGGGGGGGCAGAGAGACCCAGTACTTC.